This is a list of T cell receptor beta chains from one sample in a study of HIV-infected children after antiretroviral therapy interruption. MiXCR was run by TCRdb on the 3' RACE reads, yielding one entry per CDR3 protein. The sample carries more than 75,000 distinct CDR3 sequences, 6.9% recorded once. Here the sequenced sample was CD45RA+ CD4+ T cells from PBMCs, pooled from several time points, taken from a donor given antiretroviral therapy, either interrupted or continuous. The receptor source for this set is a pool of human donors with HIV. Both conserved end residues are part of each CDR3. The order of the fields is CDR3 length, V gene, clone size, D gene, J gene, CDR3 protein, CDR3 DNA. A D gene is named only where the DNA matches it firmly. Clone size, where shown, is once, few, many, or a class for clones that have expanded.

length: 15
V: TRBV9
size: many
D: -
J: TRBJ2-7
CDR3: CASSVDGGVQGEQYF
DNA: TGTGCCAGCAGCGTAGACGGGGGAGTCCAGGGCGAGCAGTACTTC

length: 12
V: TRBV5-5
size: many
D: -
J: TRBJ2-5
CDR3: CASSPGQETQYF
DNA: TGTGCCAGCAGCCCAGGGCAAGAGACCCAGTACTTC

length: 16
V: TRBV20-1
size: few
D: TRBD1
J: TRBJ1-1
CDR3: CSARGTGGEITTEAFF
DNA: TGCAGTGCTAGAGGGACAGGGGGCGAGATTACCACTGAAGCTTTCTTT

length: 15
V: TRBV7-2
size: many
D: TRBD1
J: TRBJ1-2
CDR3: CASSLQGGDGYGYTF
DNA: TGTGCCAGCAGCCTCCAGGGGGGGGACGGCTATGGCTACACCTTC

length: 13
V: TRBV6-1
size: many
D: -
J: TRBJ1-6
CDR3: CASIPTVASPLHF
DNA: TGTGCCAGCATACCGACAGTTGCTTCACCCCTCCACTTT

length: 15
V: TRBV2
size: -
D: TRBD1
J: TRBJ1-6
CDR3: CASIRLTGGSSPLHF
DNA: TGTGCCAGCATCAGATTGACAGGGGGCAGTTCACCCCTCCACTTT

length: 17
V: TRBV7-6
size: few
D: -
J: TRBJ2-3
CDR3: CASSFPRQGGITDTQYF
DNA: TGTGCCAGCAGCTTCCCCCGCCAAGGGGGTATAACAGATACGCAGTATTTT

length: 15
V: TRBV7-9
size: many
D: -
J: TRBJ1-3
CDR3: CASSLTANSGNTIYF
DNA: TGTGCCAGCAGCCTTACAGCCAACTCTGGAAACACCATATATTTT

length: 13
V: TRBV6-1
size: many
D: -
J: TRBJ2-7
CDR3: CASSLTGTYEQYF
DNA: TGTGCCAGCAGCTTAACAGGGACCTACGAGCAGTACTTC

length: 14
V: TRBV3-1
size: many
D: -
J: TRBJ1-1
CDR3: CASSRMQGNTEAFF
DNA: TGTGCCAGCAGCCGAATGCAGGGGAACACTGAAGCTTTCTTT

length: 15
V: TRBV7-3
size: -
D: -
J: TRBJ1-1
CDR3: CASSLMGAGDTEAFF
DNA: TGTGCCAGCAGCTTAATGGGGGCTGGGGACACTGAAGCTTTCTTT

length: 13
V: TRBV20-1
size: many
D: TRBD1
J: TRBJ1-1
CDR3: CSATGGGGTEAFF
DNA: TGCAGTGCTACAGGGGGCGGCGGCACTGAAGCTTTCTTT

length: 12
V: TRBV29-1
size: many
D: -
J: TRBJ2-5
CDR3: CSVFPGEETQYF
DNA: TGCAGCGTTTTTCCGGGGGAAGAGACCCAGTACTTC

length: 12
V: TRBV11-3
size: many
D: -
J: TRBJ1-1
CDR3: CASSFLRTEAFF
DNA: TGTGCCAGCAGCTTCTTGAGGACTGAAGCTTTCTTT

length: 20
V: TRBV11-1
size: -
D: -
J: TRBJ2-1
CDR3: CASSLFVTRGRVFLMDEQFF
DNA: TGTGCCAGCAGCTTATTTGTGACTCGGGGGCGCGTTTTTTTAATGGATGAGCAGTTCTTC

length: 12
V: TRBV6-2/TRBV6-3
size: few
D: -
J: TRBJ2-3
CDR3: CASSYSGGSQYF
DNA: TGTGCCAGCAGTTACTCAGGGGGATCGCAGTATTTT

length: 13
V: TRBV2
size: many
D: -
J: TRBJ2-5
CDR3: CASSVGSWKTQYF
DNA: TGTGCCAGCAGTGTTGGTAGCTGGAAGACCCAGTACTTC

length: 11
V: TRBV12-3/TRBV12-4
size: many
D: -
J: TRBJ2-7
CDR3: CASSLGQARYF
DNA: TGTGCCAGCAGTTTAGGGCAGGCGCGGTACTTC

length: 15
V: TRBV12-3/TRBV12-4
size: many
D: TRBD1
J: TRBJ2-2
CDR3: CASNPGTGRTGELFF
DNA: TGTGCCAGCAATCCCGGGACAGGGAGGACCGGGGAGCTGTTTTTT

length: 16
V: TRBV12-3/TRBV12-4
size: -
D: -
J: TRBJ1-2
CDR3: CASVFRDLRGKGGYTF
DNA: TGTGCCAGCGTTTTCCGGGACCTCCGAGGTAAAGGTGGCTACACCTTC

length: 13
V: TRBV10-3
size: many
D: TRBD1
J: TRBJ1-5
CDR3: CAINRGPNQPQHF
DNA: TGTGCCATCAACAGGGGTCCGAATCAGCCCCAGCATTTT

length: 14
V: TRBV7-9
size: many
D: -
J: TRBJ2-7
CDR3: CASSLAGLNYEQYF
DNA: TGTGCCAGCAGCTTGGCAGGGTTAAACTACGAGCAGTACTTC

length: 16
V: TRBV12-3/TRBV12-4
size: many
D: TRBD1
J: TRBJ1-5
CDR3: CASSELTGTGNQPQHF
DNA: TGTGCCAGCAGCGAACTGACCGGGACAGGCAATCAGCCCCAGCATTTT

length: 15
V: TRBV11-3
size: many
D: TRBD2
J: TRBJ2-7
CDR3: CASSSGLAGSYEQYF
DNA: TGTGCCAGCAGCTCGGGACTAGCGGGTAGTTACGAGCAGTACTTC

length: 14
V: TRBV10-3
size: many
D: -
J: TRBJ2-7
CDR3: CAISEKGSSYEQYF
DNA: TGTGCCATCAGTGAGAAGGGAAGCTCCTACGAGCAGTACTTC

length: 15
V: TRBV3-1
size: many
D: TRBD2
J: TRBJ2-7
CDR3: CASSHLAGENYEQYF
DNA: TGTGCCAGCAGCCACCTAGCGGGGGAGAACTACGAGCAGTACTTC

length: 12
V: TRBV6-6
size: many
D: -
J: TRBJ2-5
CDR3: CASRGPIETQYF
DNA: TGTGCCAGCAGGGGACCGATCGAGACCCAGTACTTC

length: 14
V: TRBV3-1
size: -
D: -
J: TRBJ1-2
CDR3: CASSQDAGSTGYTF
DNA: TGTGCCAGCAGCCAAGATGCCGGGTCAACCGGCTACACCTTC

length: 14
V: TRBV5-1
size: -
D: -
J: TRBJ2-3
CDR3: CASSLGRVADTQYF
DNA: TGCGCCAGCAGCTTGGGCAGGGTAGCAGATACGCAGTATTTT

length: 12
V: TRBV12-5
size: -
D: -
J: TRBJ2-3
CDR3: CASGLETDTQYF
DNA: TGTGCTAGTGGTTTGGAAACAGATACGCAGTATTTT

length: 14
V: TRBV29-1
size: many
D: -
J: TRBJ1-5
CDR3: CSVAGDGWNQPQHF
DNA: TGCAGCGTTGCAGGGGATGGGTGGAATCAGCCCCAGCATTTT

length: 15
V: TRBV20-1
size: many
D: -
J: TRBJ2-4
CDR3: CSARTVGLAKNIQYF
DNA: TGCAGTGCTAGAACCGTAGGACTAGCCAAAAACATTCAGTACTTC

length: 17
V: TRBV2
size: -
D: -
J: TRBJ1-1
CDR3: CASRDIYSVDLGTEAFF
DNA: TGTGCCAGCAGGGACATATACAGCGTCGACTTGGGTACTGAAGCTTTCTTT

length: 13
V: TRBV27
size: many
D: -
J: TRBJ2-2
CDR3: CASSWRWLGELFF
DNA: TGTGCCAGCAGTTGGCGGTGGCTCGGGGAGCTGTTTTTT

length: 14
V: TRBV6-6
size: many
D: TRBD1
J: TRBJ2-3
CDR3: CASSYGQGTDTQYF
DNA: TGTGCCAGCAGTTACGGACAGGGGACAGATACGCAGTATTTT

length: 13
V: TRBV5-1
size: many
D: -
J: TRBJ1-2
CDR3: CASSLDASYGYTF
DNA: TGCGCCAGCAGCTTGGACGCTTCCTATGGCTACACCTTC

length: 15
V: TRBV15
size: few
D: TRBD2
J: TRBJ2-5
CDR3: CATSRLAGGPETQYF
DNA: TGTGCCACCAGCCGACTAGCGGGAGGGCCCGAGACCCAGTACTTC

length: 13
V: TRBV18
size: many
D: -
J: TRBJ1-6
CDR3: CASSPSQDPALHF
DNA: TGTGCCAGCTCACCCTCCCAAGACCCAGCCCTCCACTTT

length: 15
V: TRBV7-2
size: many
D: -
J: TRBJ2-7
CDR3: CASSLVNRQAYEQYF
DNA: TGTGCCAGCAGCTTAGTTAACAGACAAGCCTACGAGCAGTACTTC

length: 15
V: TRBV5-1
size: many
D: TRBD1
J: TRBJ1-4
CDR3: CASSFTGTGVEKLFF
DNA: TGCGCCAGCAGCTTCACCGGGACAGGGGTTGAAAAACTGTTTTTT

length: 18
V: TRBV7-7
size: -
D: TRBD1
J: TRBJ2-5
CDR3: CASSPIRTRQGAQETQYF
DNA: TGTGCTAGCAGCCCAATCCGGACTCGACAGGGGGCCCAAGAGACCCAGTACTTC

length: 15
V: TRBV20-1
size: many
D: TRBD2
J: TRBJ2-7
CDR3: CSASASGRPTYEQYF
DNA: TGCAGTGCTAGTGCTAGCGGGAGACCCACCTACGAGCAGTACTTC

length: 16
V: TRBV10-3
size: -
D: -
J: TRBJ2-2
CDR3: CAITQEEAANTGELFF
DNA: TGTGCCATCACCCAAGAGGAGGCGGCGAACACCGGGGAGCTGTTTTTT

length: 14
V: TRBV7-6
size: few
D: TRBD1
J: TRBJ2-7
CDR3: CASSPGQDTYEQYF
DNA: TGTGCCAGCAGCCCAGGACAGGACACCTACGAGCAGTACTTC

length: 12
V: TRBV14
size: -
D: -
J: TRBJ2-4
CDR3: CASSQNMNIQYF
DNA: TGTGCCAGCAGCCAAAATATGAACATTCAGTACTTC

length: 20
V: TRBV11-3
size: once
D: TRBD1
J: TRBJ2-7
CDR3: CASSPFHLGYSGTGTHEQYF
DNA: TGTGCCAGCAGCCCCTTCCACCTAGGTTACTCCGGGACAGGGACCCACGAGCAGTACTTC

length: 14
V: TRBV30
size: -
D: -
J: TRBJ1-1
CDR3: CAWSGGADTSEAFF
DNA: TGTGCCTGGAGTGGGGGAGCCGATACTTCTGAAGCTTTCTTT

length: 18
V: TRBV6-4
size: -
D: TRBD2
J: TRBJ2-7
CDR3: CASSHKGLAGFSSYEQYF
DNA: TGTGCCAGCAGTCACAAAGGACTAGCGGGTTTTAGCTCCTACGAGCAGTACTTC

length: 15
V: TRBV5-1
size: -
D: TRBD1
J: TRBJ1-3
CDR3: CASSLSGTGGDAIYF
DNA: TGCGCCAGCAGCTTGAGTGGGACAGGAGGAGATGCCATATATTTT

length: 12
V: TRBV29-1
size: many
D: -
J: TRBJ2-7
CDR3: CSVGGSSYEQYF
DNA: TGCAGCGTTGGGGGGTCGTCCTACGAGCAGTACTTC

length: 12
V: TRBV12-3/TRBV12-4
size: many
D: TRBD1
J: TRBJ2-7
CDR3: CASSSTGGEQYF
DNA: TGTGCCAGCAGTTCTACAGGGGGGGAGCAGTACTTC